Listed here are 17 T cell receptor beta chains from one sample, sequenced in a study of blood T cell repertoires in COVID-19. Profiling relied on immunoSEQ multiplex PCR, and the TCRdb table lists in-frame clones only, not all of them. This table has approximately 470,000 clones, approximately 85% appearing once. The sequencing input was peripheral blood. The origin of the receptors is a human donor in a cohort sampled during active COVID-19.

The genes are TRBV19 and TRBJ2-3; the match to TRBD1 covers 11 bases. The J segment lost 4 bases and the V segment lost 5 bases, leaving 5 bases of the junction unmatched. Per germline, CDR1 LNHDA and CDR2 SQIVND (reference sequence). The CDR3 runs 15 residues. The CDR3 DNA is TGTGCCAGTAGTGTGGGGACAGGGGGATCAGATACGCAGTATTTT. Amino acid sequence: CASSVGTGGSDTQYF.

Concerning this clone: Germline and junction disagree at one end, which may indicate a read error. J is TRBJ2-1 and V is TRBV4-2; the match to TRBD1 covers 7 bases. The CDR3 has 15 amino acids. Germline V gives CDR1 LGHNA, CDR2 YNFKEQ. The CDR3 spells CASSQDREPYNEQFF. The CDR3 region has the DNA TGTGCCAGCAGTCAAGACAGGGAACCTTACAATGAGCAGTTCTTC.

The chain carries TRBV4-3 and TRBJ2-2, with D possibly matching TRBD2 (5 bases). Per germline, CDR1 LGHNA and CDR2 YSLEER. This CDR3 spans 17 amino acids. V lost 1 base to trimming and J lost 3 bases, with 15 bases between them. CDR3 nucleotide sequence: TGCGCCAGCAGCCAAGTCTATCAGAGCGGATACACCGGGGAGCTGTTTTTT. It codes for CASSQVYQSGYTGELFF.

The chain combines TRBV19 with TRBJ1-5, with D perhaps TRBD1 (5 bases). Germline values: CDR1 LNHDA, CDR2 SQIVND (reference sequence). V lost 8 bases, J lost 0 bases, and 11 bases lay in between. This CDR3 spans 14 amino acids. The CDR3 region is CASQTAYSNQPQHF. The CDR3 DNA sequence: TGTGCCAGTCAGACAGCGTATAGCAATCAGCCCCAGCATTTT.

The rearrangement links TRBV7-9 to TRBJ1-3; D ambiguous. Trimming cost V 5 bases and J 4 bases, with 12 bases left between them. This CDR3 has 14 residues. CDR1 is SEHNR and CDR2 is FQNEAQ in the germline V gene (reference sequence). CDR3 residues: CASSRLLSGNTIYF. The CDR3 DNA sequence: TGTGCCAGCAGCCGACTACTATCCGGAAACACCATATATTTT.

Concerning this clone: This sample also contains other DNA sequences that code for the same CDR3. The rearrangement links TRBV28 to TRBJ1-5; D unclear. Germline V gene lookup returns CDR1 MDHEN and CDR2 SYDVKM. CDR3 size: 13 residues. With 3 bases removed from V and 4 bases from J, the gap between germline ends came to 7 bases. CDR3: CASSFPGNQPQHF. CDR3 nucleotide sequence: TGTGCCAGCAGTTTCCCGGGAAATCAGCCCCAGCATTTT.

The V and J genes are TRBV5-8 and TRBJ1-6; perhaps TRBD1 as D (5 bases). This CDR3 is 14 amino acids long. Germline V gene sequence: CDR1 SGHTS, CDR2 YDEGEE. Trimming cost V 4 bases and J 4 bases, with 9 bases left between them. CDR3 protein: CASSLQGYNSPLHF. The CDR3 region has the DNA TGTGCCAGCAGCCTGCAGGGTTATAATTCACCCCTCCACTTT.

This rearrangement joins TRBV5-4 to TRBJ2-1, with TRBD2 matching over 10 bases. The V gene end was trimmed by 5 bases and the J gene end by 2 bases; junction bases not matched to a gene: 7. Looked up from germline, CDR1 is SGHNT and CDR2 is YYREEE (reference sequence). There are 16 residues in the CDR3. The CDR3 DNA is TGTGCCAGCAGATCCGGACTAGCGGCACCCTACAATGAGCAGTTCTTC. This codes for CASRSGLAAPYNEQFF.

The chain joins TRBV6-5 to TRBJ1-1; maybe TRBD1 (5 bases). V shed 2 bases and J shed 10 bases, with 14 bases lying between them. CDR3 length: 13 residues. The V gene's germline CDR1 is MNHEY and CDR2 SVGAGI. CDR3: CASSYGQGGGAFF. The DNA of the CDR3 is TGTGCCAGCAGTTACGGTCAGGGAGGAGGAGCTTTCTTT.

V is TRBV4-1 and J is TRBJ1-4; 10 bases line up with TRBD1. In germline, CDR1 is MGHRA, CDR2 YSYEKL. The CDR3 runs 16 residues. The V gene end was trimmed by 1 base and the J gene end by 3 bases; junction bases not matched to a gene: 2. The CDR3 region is CASSQGQGAANEKLFF. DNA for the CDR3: TGCGCCAGCAGCCAAGGACAGGGGGCGGCTAATGAAAAACTGTTTTTT.

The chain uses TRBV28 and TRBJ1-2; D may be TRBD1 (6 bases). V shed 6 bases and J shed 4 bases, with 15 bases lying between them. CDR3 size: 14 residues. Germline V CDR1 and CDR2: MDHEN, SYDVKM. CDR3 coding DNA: TGTGCCAGCAGAGCAGGGGTGCTTGGCTATGGCTACACCTTC. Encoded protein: CASRAGVLGYGYTF.

CDR3: CASSSSFRSPYEQYF. DNA of the CDR3: TGTGCCAGCAGCTCCTCTTTCCGGAGTCCCTACGAGCAGTACTTC. This chain joins TRBV7-9 and TRBJ2-7; no firm D call. Per germline, CDR1 SEHNR and CDR2 FQNEAQ (reference sequence). The CDR3 has 15 amino acids. V lost 4 bases and J 2 bases, leaving 15 bases between the germline ends.

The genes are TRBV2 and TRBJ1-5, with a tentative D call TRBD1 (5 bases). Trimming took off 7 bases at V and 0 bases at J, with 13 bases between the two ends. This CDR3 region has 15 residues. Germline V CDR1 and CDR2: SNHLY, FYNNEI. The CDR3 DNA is TGTGCCAGCAAGGCAGGGCAGAATAGCAATCAGCCCCAGCATTTT. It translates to CASKAGQNSNQPQHF. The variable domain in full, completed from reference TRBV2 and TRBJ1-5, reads EPEVTQTPSHQVTQMGQEVILRCVPISNHLYFYWYRQILGQKVEFLVSFYNNEISEKSEIFDDQFSVERPDGSNFTLKIRSTKLEDSAMYFCASKAGQNSNQPQHFGDGTRLSIL.

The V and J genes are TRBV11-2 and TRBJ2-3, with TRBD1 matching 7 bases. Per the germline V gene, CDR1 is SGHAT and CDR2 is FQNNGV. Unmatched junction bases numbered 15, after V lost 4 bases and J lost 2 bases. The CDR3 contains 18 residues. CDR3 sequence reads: CASSSVIGGRGSTDTQYF. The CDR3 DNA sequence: TGTGCCAGCAGCTCCGTGATAGGGGGCCGCGGGTCCACAGATACGCAGTATTTT.

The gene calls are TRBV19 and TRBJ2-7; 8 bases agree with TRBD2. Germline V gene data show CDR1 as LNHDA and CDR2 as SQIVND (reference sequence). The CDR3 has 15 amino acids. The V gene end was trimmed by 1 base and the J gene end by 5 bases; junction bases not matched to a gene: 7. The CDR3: CASSIAKAGVNEQYF. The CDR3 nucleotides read TGTGCCAGTAGTATAGCCAAAGCGGGAGTAAACGAGCAGTACTTC.

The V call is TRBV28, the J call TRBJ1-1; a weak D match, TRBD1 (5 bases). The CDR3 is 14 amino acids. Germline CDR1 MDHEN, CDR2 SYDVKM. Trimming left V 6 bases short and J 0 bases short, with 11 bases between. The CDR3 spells CASRARQLNTEAFF. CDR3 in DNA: TGTGCCAGCAGGGCCAGACAGTTGAACACTGAAGCTTTCTTT.

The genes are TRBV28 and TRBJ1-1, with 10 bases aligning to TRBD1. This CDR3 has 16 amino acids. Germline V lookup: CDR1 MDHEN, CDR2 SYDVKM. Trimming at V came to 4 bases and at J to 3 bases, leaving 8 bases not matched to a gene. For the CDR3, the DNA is TGTGCCAGCAGTTCCTCCCCCGGGACAGGGGACACTGAAGCTTTCTTT. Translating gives CASSSSPGTGDTEAFF. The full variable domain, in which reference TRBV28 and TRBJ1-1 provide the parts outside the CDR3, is DVKVTQSSRYLVKRTGEKVFLECVQDMDHENMFWYRQDPGLGLRLIYFSYDVKMKEKGDIPEGYSVSREKKERFSLILESASTNQTSMYLCASSSSPGTGDTEAFFGQGTRLTVV.